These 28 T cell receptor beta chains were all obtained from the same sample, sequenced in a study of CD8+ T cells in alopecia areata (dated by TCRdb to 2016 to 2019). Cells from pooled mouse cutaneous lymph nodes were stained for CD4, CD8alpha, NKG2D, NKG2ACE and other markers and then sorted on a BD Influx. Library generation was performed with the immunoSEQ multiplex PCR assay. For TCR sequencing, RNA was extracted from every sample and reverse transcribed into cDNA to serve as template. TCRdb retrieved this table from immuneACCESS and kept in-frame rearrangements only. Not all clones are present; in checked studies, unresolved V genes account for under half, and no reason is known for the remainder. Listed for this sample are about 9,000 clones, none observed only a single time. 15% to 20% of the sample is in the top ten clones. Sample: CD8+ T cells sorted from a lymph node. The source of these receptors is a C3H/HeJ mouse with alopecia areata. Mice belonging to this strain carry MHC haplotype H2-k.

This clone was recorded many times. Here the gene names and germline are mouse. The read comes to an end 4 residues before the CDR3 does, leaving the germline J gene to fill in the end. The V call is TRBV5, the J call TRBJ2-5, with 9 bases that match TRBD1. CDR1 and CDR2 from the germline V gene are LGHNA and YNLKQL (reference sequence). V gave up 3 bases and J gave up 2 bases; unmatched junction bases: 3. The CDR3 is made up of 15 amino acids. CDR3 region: CASSHGTGRQDTQYF. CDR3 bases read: TGTGCCAGCAGCCACGGGACAGGGCGCCAAGAC.

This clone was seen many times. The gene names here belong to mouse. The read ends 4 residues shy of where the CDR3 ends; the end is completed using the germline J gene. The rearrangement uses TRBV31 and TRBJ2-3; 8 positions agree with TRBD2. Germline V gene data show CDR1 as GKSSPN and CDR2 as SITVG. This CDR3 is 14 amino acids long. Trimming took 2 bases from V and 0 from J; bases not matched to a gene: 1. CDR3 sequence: CAWSAGGSAETLYF. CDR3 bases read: TGTGCCTGGAGTGCTGGGGGGAGTGCAGAA.

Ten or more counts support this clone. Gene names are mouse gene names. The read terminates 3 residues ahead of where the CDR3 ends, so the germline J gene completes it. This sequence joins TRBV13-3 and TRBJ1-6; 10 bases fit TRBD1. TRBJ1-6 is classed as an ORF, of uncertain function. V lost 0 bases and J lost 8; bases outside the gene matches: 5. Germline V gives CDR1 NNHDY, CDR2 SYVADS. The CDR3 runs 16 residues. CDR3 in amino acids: CASSDADRGRYSPLYF. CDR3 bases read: TGTGCCAGCAGTGATGCAGACAGGGGGCGATATTCGCCC.

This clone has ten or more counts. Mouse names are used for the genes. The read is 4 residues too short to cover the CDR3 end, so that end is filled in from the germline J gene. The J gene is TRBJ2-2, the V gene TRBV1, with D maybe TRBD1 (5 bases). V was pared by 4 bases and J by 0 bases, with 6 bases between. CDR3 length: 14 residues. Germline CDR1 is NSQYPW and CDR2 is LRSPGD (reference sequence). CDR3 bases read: TGCACCTGCAGTGGACAGACAAACACCGGG. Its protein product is CTCSGQTNTG. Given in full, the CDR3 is CTCSGQTNTGQLYF.

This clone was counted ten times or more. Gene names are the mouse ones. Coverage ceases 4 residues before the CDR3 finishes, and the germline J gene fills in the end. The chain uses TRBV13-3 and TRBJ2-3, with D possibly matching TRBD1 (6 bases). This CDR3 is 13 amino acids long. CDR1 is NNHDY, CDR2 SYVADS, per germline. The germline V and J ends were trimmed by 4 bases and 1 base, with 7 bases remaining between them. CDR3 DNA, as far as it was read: TGTGCCAGCAGTCCAGGGGGTGCAGAA. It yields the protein CASSPGGAE. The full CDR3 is CASSPGGAETLYF.

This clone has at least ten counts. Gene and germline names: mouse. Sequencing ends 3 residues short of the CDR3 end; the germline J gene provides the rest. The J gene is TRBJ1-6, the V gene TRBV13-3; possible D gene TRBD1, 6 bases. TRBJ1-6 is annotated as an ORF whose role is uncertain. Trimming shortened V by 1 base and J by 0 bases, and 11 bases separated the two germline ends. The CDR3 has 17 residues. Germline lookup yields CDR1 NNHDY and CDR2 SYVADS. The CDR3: CASSDRDTYSYNSPLYF. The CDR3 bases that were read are TGTGCCAGCAGTGATAGGGACACCTATTCCTATAATTCGCCC.

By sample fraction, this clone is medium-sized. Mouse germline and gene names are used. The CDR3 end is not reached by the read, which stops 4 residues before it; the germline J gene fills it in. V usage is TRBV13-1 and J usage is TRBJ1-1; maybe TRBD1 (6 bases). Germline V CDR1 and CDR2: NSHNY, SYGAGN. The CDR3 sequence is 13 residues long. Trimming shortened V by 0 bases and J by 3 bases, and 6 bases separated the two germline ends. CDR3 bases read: TGTGCCAGCAGTGATGCAGGGGACACA. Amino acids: CASSDAGDT. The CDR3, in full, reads CASSDAGDTEVFF.

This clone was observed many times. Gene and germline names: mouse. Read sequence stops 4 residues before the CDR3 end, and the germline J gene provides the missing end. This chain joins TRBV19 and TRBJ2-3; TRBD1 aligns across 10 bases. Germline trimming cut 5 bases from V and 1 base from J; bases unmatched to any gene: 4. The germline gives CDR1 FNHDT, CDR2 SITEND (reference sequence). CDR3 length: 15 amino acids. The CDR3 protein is CASSDRGRGAETLYF. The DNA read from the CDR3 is TGTGCCAGCAGCGACAGGGGGCGGGGTGCAGAA.

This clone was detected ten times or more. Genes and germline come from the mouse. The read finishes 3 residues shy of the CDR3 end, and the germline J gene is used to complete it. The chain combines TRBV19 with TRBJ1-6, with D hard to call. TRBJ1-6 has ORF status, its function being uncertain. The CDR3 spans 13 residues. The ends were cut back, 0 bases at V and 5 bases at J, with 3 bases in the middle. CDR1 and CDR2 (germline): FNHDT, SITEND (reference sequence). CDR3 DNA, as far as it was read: TGTGCCAGCAGTATAGCAGATAATTCGCCC. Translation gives CASSIADNSP. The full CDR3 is CASSIADNSPLYF.

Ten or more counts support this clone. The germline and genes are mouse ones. The CDR3 DNA, read in part, is TGTGCCAGCAGGGGACTGTCAGAA. Protein sequence: CASRGLSE. The full CDR3 is CASRGLSETLYF. The chain joins TRBV13-3 to TRBJ2-3; 7 nucleotides line up with TRBD2. Read sequence stops 4 residues before the CDR3 end, and the germline J gene provides the missing end. Germline V gene data show CDR1 as NNHDY and CDR2 as SYVADS. V was pared by 5 bases and J by 4 bases, with 1 base of the junction left unmatched. This CDR3 spans 12 amino acids.

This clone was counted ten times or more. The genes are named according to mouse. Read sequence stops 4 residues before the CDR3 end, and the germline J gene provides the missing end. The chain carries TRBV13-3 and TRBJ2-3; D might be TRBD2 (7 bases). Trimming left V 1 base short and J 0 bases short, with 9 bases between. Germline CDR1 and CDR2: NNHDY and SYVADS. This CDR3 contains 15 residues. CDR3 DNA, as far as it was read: TGTGCCAGCAGTGATAGGGGGGGGAGTGCAGAA. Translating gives CASSDRGGSAE. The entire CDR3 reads CASSDRGGSAETLYF.

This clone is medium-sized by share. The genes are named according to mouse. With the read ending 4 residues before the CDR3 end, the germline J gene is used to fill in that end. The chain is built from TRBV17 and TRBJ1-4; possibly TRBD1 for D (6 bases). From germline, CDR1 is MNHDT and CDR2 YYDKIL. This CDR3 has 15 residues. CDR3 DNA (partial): TGTGCTAGCAGAGGGGGACTGGGGGGGCTCGAA. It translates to CASRGGLGGLE. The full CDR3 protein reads CASRGGLGGLERLFF.

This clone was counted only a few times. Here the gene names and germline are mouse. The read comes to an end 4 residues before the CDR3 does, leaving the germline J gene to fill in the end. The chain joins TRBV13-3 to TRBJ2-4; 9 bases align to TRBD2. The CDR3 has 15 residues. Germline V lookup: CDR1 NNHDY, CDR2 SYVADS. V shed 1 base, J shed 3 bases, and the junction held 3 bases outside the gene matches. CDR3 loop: CASSDLGGRQNTLYF. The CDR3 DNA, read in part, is TGTGCCAGCAGTGATCTGGGGGGGAGACAAAAC.

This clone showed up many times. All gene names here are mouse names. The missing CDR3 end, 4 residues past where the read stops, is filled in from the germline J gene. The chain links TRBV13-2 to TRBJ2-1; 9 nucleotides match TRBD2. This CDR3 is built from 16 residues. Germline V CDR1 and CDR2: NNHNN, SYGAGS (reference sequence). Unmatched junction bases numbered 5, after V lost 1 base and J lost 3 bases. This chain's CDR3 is CASGDTDWGIYAEQFF. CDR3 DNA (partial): TGTGCCAGCGGTGATACCGACTGGGGGATCTATGCT.

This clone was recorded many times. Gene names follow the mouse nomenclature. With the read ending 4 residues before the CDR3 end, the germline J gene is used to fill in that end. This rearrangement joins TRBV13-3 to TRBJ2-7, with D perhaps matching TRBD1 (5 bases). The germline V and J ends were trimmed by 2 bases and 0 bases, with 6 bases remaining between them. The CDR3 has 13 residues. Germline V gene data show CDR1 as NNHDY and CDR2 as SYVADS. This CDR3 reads CASSERGSYEQYF. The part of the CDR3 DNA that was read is TGTGCCAGCAGTGAGAGGGGCTCCTAT.

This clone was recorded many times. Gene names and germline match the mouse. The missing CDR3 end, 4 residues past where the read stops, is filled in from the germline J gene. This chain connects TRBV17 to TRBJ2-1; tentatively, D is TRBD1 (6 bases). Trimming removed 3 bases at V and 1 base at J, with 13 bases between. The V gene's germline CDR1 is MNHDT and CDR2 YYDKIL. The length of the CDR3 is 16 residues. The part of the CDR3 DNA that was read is TGTGCTAGCAGTAGTACAGGGAGTCCCAACTATGCT. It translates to CASSSTGSPNYA. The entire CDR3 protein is CASSSTGSPNYAEQFF. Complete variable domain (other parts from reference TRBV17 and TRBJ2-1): DTTVKQNPRYKLARVGKPVNLICSQTMNHDTMYWYQKKPNQAPKLLLFYYDKILNREADTFEKFQSSRPNNSFCSLYIGSAGLEYSAMYLCASSSTGSPNYAEQFFGPGTRLTVL.

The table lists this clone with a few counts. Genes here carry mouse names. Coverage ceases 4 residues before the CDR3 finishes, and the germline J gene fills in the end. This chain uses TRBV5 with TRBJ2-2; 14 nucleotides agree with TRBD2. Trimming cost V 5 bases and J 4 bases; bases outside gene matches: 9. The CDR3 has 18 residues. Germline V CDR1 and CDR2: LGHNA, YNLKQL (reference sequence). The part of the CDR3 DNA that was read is TGTGCCAGCAGCGTCGGGACTGGGGGGGCGCGGGGCACCGGG. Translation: CASSVGTGGARGTG. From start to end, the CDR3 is CASSVGTGGARGTGQLYF.

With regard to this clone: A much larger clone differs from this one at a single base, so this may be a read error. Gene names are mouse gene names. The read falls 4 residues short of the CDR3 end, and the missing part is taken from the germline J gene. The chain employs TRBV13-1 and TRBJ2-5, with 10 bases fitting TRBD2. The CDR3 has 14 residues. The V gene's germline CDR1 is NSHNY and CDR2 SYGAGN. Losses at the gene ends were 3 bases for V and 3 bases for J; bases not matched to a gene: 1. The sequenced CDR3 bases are TGTGCCAGCAGTGGGGACTGGGGTCAAGAC. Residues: CASSGDWGQD. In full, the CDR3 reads CASSGDWGQDTQYF.

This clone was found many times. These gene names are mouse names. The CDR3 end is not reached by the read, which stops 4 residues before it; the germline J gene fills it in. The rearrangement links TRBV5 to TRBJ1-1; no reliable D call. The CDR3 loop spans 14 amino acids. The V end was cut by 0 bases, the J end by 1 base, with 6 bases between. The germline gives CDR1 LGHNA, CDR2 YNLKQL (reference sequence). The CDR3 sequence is CASSQDGVNTEVFF. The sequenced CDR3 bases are TGTGCCAGCAGCCAAGATGGGGTAAACACA.

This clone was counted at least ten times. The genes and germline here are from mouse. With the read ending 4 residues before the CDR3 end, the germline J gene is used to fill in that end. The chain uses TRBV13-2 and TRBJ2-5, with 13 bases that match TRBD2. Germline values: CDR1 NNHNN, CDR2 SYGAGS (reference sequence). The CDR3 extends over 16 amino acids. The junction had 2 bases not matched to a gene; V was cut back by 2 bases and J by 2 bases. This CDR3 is CASGEGLGGSQDTQYF. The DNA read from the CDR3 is TGTGCCAGCGGTGAGGGACTGGGGGGGTCCCAAGAC.

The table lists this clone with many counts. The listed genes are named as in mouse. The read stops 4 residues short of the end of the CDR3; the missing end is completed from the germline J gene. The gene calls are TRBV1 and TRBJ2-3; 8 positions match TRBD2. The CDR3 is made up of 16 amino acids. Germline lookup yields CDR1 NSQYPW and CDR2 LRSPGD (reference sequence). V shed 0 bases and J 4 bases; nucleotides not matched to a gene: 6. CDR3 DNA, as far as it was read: TGCACCTGCAGTGCAGAAGGGGGGGCTAGTTCAGAA. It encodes CTCSAEGGASSE. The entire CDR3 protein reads CTCSAEGGASSETLYF.

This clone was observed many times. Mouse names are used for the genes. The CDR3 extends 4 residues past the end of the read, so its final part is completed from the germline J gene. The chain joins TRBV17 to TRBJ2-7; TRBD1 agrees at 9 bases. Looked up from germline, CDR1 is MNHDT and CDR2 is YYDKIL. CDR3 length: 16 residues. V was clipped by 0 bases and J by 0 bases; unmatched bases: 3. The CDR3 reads CASSRDLTGGSYEQYF. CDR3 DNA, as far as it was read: TGTGCTAGCAGTAGAGATCTGACAGGGGGCTCCTAT.

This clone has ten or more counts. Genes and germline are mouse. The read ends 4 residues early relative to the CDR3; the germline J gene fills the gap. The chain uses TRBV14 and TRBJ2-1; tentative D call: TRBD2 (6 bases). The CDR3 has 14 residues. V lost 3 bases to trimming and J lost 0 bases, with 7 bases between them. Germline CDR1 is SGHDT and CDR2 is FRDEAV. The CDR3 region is CASSYWVNYAEQFF. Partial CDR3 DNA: TGTGCCAGCAGTTACTGGGTTAACTATGCT.

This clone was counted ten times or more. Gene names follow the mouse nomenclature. This CDR3 reads CASSPGLGGGAETLYF. CDR3 bases read: TGTGCCAGCAGCCCGGGACTGGGGGGGGGTGCAGAA. This chain connects TRBV19 to TRBJ2-3; 13 positions agree with TRBD2. The read comes to an end 4 residues before the CDR3 does, leaving the germline J gene to fill in the end. The CDR3 loop spans 16 amino acids. The ends lost 5 bases at V and 1 base at J; junction bases unmatched: 4. Germline V CDR1 and CDR2: FNHDT, SITEND (reference sequence).

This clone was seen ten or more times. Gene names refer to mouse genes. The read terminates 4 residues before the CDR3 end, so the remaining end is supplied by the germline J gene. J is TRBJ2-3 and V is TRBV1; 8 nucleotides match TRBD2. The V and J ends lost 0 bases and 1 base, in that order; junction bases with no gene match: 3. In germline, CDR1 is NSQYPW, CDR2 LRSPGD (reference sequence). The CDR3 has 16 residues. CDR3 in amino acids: CTCSADWGEGAETLYF. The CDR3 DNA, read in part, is TGCACCTGCAGTGCAGACTGGGGGGAAGGTGCAGAA. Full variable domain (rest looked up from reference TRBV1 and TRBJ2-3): VTLLEQNPRWRLVPRGQAVNLRCILKNSQYPWMSWYQQDLQKQLQWLFTLRSPGDKEVKSLPGADYLATRVTDTELRLQVANMSQGRTLYCTCSADWGEGAETLYFGSGTRLTVL.

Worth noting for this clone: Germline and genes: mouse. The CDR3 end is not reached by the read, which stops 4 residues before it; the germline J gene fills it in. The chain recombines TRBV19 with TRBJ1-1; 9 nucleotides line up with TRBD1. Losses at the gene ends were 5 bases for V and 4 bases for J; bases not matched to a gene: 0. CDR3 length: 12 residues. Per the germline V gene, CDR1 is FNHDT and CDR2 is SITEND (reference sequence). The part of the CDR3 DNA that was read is TGTGCCAGCAGGACAGGGGGCACA. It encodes CASRTGGT. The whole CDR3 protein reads CASRTGGTEVFF.

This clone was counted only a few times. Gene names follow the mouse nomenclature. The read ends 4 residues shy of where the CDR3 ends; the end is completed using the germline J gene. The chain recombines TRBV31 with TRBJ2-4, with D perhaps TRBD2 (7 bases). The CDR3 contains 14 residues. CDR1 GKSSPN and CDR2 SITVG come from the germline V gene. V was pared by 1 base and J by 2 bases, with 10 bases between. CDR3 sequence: CAWSPWGPQNTLYF. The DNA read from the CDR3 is TGTGCCTGGAGTCCCTGGGGGCCTCAAAAC.

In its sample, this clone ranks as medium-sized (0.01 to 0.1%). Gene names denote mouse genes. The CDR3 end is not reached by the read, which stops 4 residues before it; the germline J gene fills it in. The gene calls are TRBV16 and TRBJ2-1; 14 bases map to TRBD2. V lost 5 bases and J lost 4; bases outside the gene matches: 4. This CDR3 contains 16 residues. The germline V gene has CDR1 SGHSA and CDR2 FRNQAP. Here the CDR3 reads CASSRDWGGGYAEQFF. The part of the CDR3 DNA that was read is TGTGCAAGCAGCCGGGACTGGGGGGGCGGTTATGCT.